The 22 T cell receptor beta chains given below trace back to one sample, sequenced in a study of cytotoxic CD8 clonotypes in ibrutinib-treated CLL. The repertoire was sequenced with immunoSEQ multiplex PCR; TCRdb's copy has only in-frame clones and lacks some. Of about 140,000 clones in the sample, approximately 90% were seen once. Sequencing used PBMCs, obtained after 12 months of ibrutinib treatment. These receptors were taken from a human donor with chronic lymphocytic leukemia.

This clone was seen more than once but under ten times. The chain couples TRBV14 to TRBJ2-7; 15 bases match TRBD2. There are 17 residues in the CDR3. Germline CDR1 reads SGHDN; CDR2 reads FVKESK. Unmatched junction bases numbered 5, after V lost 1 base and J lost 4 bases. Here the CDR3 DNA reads TGTGCCAGCAGCCAAGGACGGACTAGCGGGAGGGAGTACGAGCAGTACTTC. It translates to CASSQGRTSGREYEQYF.

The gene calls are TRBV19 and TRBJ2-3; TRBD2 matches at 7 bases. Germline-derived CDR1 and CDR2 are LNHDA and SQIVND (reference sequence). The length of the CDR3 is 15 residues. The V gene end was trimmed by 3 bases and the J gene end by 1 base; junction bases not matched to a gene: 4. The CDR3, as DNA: TGTGCCAGTAGTATGCGACGGGGGGGCACAGATACGCAGTATTTT. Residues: CASSMRRGGTDTQYF.

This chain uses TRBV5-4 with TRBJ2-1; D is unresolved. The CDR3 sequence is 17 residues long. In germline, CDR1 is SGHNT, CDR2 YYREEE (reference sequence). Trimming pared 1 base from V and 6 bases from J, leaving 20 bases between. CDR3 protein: CASSLPWGLGGSNEQFF. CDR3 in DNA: TGTGCCAGCAGCTTGCCTTGGGGTTTGGGTGGATCCAATGAGCAGTTCTTC.

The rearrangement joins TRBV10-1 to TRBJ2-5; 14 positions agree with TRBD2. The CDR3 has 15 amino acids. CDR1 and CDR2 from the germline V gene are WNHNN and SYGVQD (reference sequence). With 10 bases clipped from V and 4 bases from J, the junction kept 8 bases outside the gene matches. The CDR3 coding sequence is TGCGCCAAGAATGGACTAGCGGGAGGTGGAGAGACCCAGTACTTC. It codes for CAKNGLAGGGETQYF.

The CDR3 is CASSYGQSYGYTF. CDR3 sequence (DNA): TGTGCCAGTAGCTATGGACAGTCCTATGGCTACACCTTC. V usage is TRBV19 and J usage is TRBJ1-2; tentative D call: TRBD1 (6 bases). V was shortened by 6 bases and J by 4 bases, with 12 bases between the two germline ends. Germline V gene lookup returns CDR1 LNHDA and CDR2 SQIVND (reference sequence). The CDR3 is made up of 13 amino acids.

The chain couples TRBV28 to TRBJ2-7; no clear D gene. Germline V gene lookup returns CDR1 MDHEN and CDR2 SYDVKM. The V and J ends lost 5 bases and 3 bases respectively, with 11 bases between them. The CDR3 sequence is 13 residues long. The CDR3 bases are TGTGCCAGCAGTATGGACGGCTTCTACGAGCAGTACTTC. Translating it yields CASSMDGFYEQYF.

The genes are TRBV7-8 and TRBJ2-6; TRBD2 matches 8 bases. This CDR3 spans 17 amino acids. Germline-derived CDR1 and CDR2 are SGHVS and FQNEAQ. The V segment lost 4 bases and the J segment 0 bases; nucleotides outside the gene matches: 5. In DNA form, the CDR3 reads TGTGCCAGCAGCTCCCGGGAGGGCAACTCTGGGGCCAACGTCCTGACTTTC. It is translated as CASSSREGNSGANVLTF.

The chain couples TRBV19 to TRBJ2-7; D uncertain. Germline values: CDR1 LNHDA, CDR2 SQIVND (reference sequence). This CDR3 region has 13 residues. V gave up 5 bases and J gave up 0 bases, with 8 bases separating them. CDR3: CASSHTVSYEQYF. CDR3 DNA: TGTGCCAGTAGTCACACAGTCTCCTACGAGCAGTACTTC.

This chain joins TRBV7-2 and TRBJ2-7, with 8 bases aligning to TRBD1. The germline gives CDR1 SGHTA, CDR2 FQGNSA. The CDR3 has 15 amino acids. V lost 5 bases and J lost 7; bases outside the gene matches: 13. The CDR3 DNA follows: TGTGCCAGCAGCCTGCGGGACAGGCCTTTGTGGGAGCAGTACTTC. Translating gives CASSLRDRPLWEQYF.

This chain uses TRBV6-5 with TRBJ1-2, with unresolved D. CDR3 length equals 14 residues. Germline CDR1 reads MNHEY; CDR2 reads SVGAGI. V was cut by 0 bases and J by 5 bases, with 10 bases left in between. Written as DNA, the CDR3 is TGTGCCAGCAGTTACTCAGGGCAGGCTTATGGCTACACCTTC. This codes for CASSYSGQAYGYTF.

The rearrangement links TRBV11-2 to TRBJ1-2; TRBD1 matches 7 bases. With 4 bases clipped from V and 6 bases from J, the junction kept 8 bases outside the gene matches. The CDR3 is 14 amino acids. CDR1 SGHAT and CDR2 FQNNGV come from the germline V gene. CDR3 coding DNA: TGTGCCAGCAGCTCCATAGGGGGCAAGAATGGCTACACCTTC. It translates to CASSSIGGKNGYTF.

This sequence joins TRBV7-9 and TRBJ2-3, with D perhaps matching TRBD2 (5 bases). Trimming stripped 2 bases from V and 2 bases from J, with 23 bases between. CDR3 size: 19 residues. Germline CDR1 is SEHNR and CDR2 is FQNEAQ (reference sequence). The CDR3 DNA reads TGTGCCAGCAGCTTATCCCCACTAGACACAAACGAAAACACAGATACGCAGTATTTT. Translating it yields CASSLSPLDTNENTDTQYF.

The CDR3 DNA sequence: TGTGCCAGCAGTGAACCGCTAGCGCCTAGCACAGATACGCAGTATTTT. It is translated as CASSEPLAPSTDTQYF. This rearrangement joins TRBV25-1 to TRBJ2-3; D possibly corresponds to TRBD2 (6 bases). V was pared by 2 bases and J by 0 bases, with 12 bases between. There are 16 residues in the CDR3. CDR1 and CDR2 (germline): MGHDK, SYGVNS. The full variable domain, its missing parts supplied by reference TRBV25-1 and TRBJ2-3, is EADIYQTPRYLVIGTGKKITLECSQTMGHDKMYWYQQDPGMELHLIHYSYGVNSTEKGDLSSESTVSRIRTEHFPLTLESARPSHTSQYLCASSEPLAPSTDTQYFGPGTRLTVL.

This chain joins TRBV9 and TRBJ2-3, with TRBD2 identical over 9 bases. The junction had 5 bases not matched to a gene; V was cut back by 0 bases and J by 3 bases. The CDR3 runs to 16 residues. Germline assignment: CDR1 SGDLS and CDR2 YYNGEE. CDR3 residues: CASSVGAGGATDTQYF. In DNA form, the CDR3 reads TGTGCCAGCAGCGTAGGAGCGGGGGGAGCTACAGATACGCAGTATTTT.

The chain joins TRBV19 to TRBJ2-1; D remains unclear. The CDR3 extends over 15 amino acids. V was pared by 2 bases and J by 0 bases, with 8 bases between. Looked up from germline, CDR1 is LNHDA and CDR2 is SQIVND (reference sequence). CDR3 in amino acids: CASSIQLSSYNEQFF. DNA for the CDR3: TGTGCCAGTAGTATACAGCTGAGCTCCTACAATGAGCAGTTCTTC.

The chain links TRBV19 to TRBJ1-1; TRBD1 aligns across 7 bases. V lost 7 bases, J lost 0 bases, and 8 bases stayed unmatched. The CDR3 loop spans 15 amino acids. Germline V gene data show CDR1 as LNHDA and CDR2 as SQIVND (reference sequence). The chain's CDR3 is CASTLRGLVNTEAFF. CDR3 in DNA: TGTGCCAGTACTCTGAGGGGGCTCGTGAACACTGAAGCTTTCTTT.

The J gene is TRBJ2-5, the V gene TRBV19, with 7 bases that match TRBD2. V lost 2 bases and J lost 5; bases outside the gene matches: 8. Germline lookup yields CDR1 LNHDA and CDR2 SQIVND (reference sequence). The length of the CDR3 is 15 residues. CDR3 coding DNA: TGTGCCAGTAGTATAACCAGGATCGGGGGGGAGACCCAGTACTTC. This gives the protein CASSITRIGGETQYF.

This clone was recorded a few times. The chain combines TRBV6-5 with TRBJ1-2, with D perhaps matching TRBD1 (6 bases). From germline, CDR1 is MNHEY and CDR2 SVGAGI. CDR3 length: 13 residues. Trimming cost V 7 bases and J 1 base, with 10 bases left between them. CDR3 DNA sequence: TGTGCCAGCACGGGGGCGAGTAACTATGGCTACACCTTC. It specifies CASTGASNYGYTF.

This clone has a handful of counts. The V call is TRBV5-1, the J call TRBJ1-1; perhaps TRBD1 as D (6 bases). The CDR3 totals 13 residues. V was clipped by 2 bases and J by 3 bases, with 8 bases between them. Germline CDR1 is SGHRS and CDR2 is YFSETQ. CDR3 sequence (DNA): TGCGCCAGCAGCTTCCGACAGGACACTGAAGCTTTCTTT. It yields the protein CASSFRQDTEAFF.

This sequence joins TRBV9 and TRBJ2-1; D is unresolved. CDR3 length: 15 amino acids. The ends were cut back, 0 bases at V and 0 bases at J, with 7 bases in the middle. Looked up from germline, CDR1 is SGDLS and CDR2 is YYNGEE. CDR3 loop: CASSVGMSSYNEQFF. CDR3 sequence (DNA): TGTGCCAGCAGCGTAGGAATGAGCTCCTACAATGAGCAGTTCTTC. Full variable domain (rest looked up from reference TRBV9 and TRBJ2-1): DSGVTQTPKHLITATGQRVTLRCSPRSGDLSVYWYQQSLDQGLQFLIQYYNGEERAKGNILERFSAQQFPDLHSELNLSSLELGDSALYFCASSVGMSSYNEQFFGPGTRLTVL.

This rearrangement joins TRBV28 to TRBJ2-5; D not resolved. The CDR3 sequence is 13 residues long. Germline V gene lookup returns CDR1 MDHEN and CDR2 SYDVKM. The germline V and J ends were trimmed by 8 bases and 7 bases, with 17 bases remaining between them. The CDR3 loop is CASSPRVLGTQYF. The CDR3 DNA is TGTGCCAGCTCGCCCCGCGTCTTGGGGACCCAGTACTTC.

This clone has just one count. Written as DNA, the CDR3 is TGTGCCAGTAGCCCGAGGACAGGGGTTCATGGCTACACCTTC. It yields the protein CASSPRTGVHGYTF. This sequence joins TRBV19 and TRBJ1-2; 9 bases are shared with TRBD1. Germline V CDR1 and CDR2: LNHDA, SQIVND (reference sequence). After removal of 6 bases from V and 6 bases from J, the junction contained 8 bases not matched to a gene. This CDR3 is 14 amino acids long.